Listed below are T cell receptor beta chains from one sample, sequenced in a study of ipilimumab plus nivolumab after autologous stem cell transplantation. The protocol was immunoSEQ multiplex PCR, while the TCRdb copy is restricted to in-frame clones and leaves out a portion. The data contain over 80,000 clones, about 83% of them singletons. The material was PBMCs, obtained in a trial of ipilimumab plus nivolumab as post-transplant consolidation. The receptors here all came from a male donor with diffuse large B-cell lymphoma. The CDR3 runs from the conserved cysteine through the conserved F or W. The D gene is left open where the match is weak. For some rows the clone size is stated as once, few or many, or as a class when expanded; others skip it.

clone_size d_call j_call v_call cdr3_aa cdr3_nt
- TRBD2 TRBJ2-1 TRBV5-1 CASGAGGSYNEQFF TGCGCCAGTGGGGCGGGGGGATCCTACAATGAGCAGTTCTTC
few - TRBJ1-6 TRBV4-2 CASKTENSPLHF TGTGCCAGCAAAACAGAAAATTCACCCCTCCACTTT
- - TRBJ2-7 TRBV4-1 CASSQGSDSFYEQYF TGCGCCAGCAGCCAGGGGTCGGACAGTTTCTACGAGCAGTACTTC
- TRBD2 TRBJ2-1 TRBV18 CASSGSASGGSEQFF TGTGCCAGCTCCGGTTCGGCTAGCGGGGGCTCTGAGCAGTTCTTC
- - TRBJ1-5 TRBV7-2 CASSRGRDEPQHF TGTGCCAGCAGCCGAGGGAGGGATGAGCCCCAGCATTTT
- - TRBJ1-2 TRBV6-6 CASSYSHGIPRSYTF TGTGCCAGCAGTTACTCGCACGGAATCCCCCGATCCTACACCTTC
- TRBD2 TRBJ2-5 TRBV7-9 CASRKTSGLETQYF TGTGCCAGCAGGAAAACTAGCGGTCTAGAGACCCAGTACTTC
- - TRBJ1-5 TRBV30 CAWSRQIYQPQHF TGTGCCTGGAGCCGACAGATCTATCAGCCCCAGCATTTT
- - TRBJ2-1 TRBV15 CATSGGVGNEQFF TGTGCCACCTCGGGCGGGGTCGGCAATGAGCAGTTCTTC
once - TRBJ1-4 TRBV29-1 CSVSDIGREKLFF TGCAGCGTTTCTGACATTGGCAGGGAAAAACTGTTTTTT
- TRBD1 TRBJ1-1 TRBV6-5 CASSYRGQAMEAFF TGTGCCAGCAGTTACCGTGGACAGGCTATGGAAGCTTTCTTT
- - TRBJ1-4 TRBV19 CASRGGKGRGTNEKLFF TGTGCCAGTAGGGGAGGGAAGGGGCGCGGTACTAATGAAAAACTGTTTTTT
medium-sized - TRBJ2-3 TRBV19 CASKRGSVWGTDTQYF TGTGCCAGTAAGAGGGGTAGCGTCTGGGGCACAGATACGCAGTATTTT
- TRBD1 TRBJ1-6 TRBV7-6 CASSLGGGGYNSPLHF TGTGCCAGCAGCTTAGGAGGGGGCGGATATAATTCACCCCTCCACTTT
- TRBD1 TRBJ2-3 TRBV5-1 CASQTSTGIRTDTQYF TGCGCCAGTCAAACTTCGACAGGGATCAGGACAGATACGCAGTATTTT
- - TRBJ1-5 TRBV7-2 CASSMTGRSGNQPQHF TGTGCCAGCAGTATGACAGGCCGGTCGGGCAATCAGCCCCAGCATTTT
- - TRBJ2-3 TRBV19 CASSITDTQYF TGTGCCAGTAGTATTACAGATACGCAGTATTTT
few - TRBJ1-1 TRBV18 CASSPLGSLLNTEAFF TGTGCCAGCTCACCGCTCGGGTCGCTGCTGAACACTGAAGCTTTCTTT
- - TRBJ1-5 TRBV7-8 CASSGRVVEPQHF TGTGCCAGCAGCGGCAGGGTCGTTGAGCCCCAGCATTTT
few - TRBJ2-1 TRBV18 CASSPGTKYEQFF TGTGCCAGCTCACCCGGGACAAAATATGAGCAGTTCTTC
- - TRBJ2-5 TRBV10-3 CAISGSPGETQYF TGTGCCATCAGTGGAAGTCCGGGGGAGACCCAGTACTTC
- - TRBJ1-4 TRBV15 CATSSRTARGEEKLFF TGTGCCACCAGCAGCCGGACAGCCAGAGGGGAAGAAAAACTGTTTTTT
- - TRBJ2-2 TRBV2 CASKKQGSNTGELFF TGTGCCAGCAAGAAACAGGGCTCGAACACCGGGGAGCTGTTTTTT
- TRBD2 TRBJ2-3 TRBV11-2 CASSFFGGATDTQYF TGTGCCAGCAGCTTCTTCGGGGGGGCCACAGATACGCAGTATTTT
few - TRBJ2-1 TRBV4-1 CASSQESYNEQFF TGCGCCAGCAGCCAAGAGTCCTACAATGAGCAGTTCTTC
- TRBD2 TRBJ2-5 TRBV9 CASSSGLAGGQETQYF TGTGCCAGCAGCTCGGGACTAGCGGGGGGGCAAGAGACCCAGTACTTC
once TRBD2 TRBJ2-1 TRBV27 CASTRNWEGEQFF TGTGCCAGCACCCGAAACTGGGAGGGGGAGCAGTTCTTC
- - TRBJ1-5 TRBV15 CATSNPPISAQHF TGTGCCACCAGCAACCCCCCGATCTCGGCCCAGCATTTT
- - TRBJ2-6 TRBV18 CASSPLPLTGANVLTF TGTGCCAGCTCACCCCTCCCCTTGACTGGGGCCAACGTCCTGACTTTC
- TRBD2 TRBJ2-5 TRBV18 CASSPSSGGHQETQYF TGTGCCAGCTCACCATCAAGCGGGGGGCACCAAGAGACCCAGTACTTC
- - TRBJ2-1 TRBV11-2 CASLYQGPEQFF TGTGCCAGCTTATATCAGGGCCCTGAGCAGTTCTTC
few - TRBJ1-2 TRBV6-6 CASSLEEFSYTF TGTGCCAGCAGTTTGGAAGAATTCAGCTACACCTTC
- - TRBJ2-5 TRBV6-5 CASSKGDHLETQYF TGTGCCAGCAGCAAAGGGGACCACTTGGAGACCCAGTACTTC
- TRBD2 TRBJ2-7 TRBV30 CAWSPSGGRHYEQYF TGTGCCTGGTCCCCTAGCGGGGGACGACACTACGAGCAGTACTTC
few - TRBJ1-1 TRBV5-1 CASSLMAVDRGTEAFF TGCGCCAGCAGCTTGATGGCGGTTGATAGGGGCACTGAAGCTTTCTTT
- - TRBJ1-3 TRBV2 CASSTYTSSGNTIYF TGTGCCAGCAGTACCTACACTAGCTCTGGAAACACCATATATTTT
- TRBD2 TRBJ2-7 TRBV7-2 CASSRGAAGGYEQYF TGTGCCAGCAGTCGCGGGGCAGCGGGAGGGTACGAGCAGTACTTC